This record looks at one T cell receptor beta chain sequence and its context. The target antigen is unknown. TCRdb re-called the reads with MiXCR, one entry per CDR3 protein. Of hundreds of thousands of distinct CDR3 sequences listed, about 39% are singletons. The data derive from a study of T cell repertoires in cytomegalovirus infection. On the study more broadly: Public signatures in TCR beta pointed to CMV infection and matching HLA type.

This sequence was found in a human donor in good health (CMV status not recorded). Some clones in this sample may be carry-over from other donors' samples. The sequenced sample was cultured PBMCs, obtained from culture after CMV antigen stimulation.

This chain's CDR3 is CASTGYYEQYF. In nucleotides, the CDR3 is TGTGCCAGCACCGGGTACTACGAGCAGTACTTC. The chain joins TRBV11-2 to TRBJ2-7; no clear D. Trimming removed 7 bases at V and 3 bases at J, with 7 bases between. The CDR3 contains 11 residues. Germline V lookup: CDR1 SGHAT, CDR2 FQNNGV.